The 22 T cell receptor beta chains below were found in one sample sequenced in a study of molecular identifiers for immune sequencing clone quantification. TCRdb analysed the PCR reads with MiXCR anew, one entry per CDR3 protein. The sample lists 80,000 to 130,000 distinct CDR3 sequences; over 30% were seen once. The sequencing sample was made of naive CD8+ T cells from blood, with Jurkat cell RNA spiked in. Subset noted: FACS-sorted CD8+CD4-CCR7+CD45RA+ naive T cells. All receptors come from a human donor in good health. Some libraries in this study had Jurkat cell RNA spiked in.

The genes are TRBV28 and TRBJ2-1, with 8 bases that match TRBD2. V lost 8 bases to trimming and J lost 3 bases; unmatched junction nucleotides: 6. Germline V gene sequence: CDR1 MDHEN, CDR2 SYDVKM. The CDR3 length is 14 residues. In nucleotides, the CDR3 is TGTGCCAGCGGAACTAGCGGAAGCTACAATGAGCAGTTCTTC. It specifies CASGTSGSYNEQFF.

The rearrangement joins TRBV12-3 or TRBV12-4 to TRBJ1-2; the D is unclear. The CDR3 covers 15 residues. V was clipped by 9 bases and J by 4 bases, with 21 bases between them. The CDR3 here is CASLGSSKIPYGYTF. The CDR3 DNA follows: TGTGCCAGTTTAGGGTCATCGAAGATCCCCTATGGCTACACCTTC.

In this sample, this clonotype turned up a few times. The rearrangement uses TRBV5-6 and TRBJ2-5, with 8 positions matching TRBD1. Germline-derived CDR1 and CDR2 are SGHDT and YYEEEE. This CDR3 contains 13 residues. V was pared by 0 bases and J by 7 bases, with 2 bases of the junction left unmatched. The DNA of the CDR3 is TGTGCCAGCAGCTTGGGAACAGGGGGGACCCAGTACTTC. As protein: CASSLGTGGTQYF.

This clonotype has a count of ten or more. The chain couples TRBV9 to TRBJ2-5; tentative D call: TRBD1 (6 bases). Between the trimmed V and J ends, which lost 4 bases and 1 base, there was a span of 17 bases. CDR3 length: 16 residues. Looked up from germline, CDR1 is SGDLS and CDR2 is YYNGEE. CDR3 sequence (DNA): TGTGCCAGCAGCCCGAACCCGACAGGCTTCCAAGAGACCCAGTACTTC. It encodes CASSPNPTGFQETQYF.

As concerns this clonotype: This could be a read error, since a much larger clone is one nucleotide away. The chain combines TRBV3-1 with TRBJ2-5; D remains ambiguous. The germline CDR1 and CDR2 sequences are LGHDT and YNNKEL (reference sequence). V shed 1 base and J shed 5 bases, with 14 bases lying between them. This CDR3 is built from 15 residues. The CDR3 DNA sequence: TGTGCCAGCAGCCAAGGGACGAAGTGGGCTGAGACCCAGTACTTC. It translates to CASSQGTKWAETQYF.

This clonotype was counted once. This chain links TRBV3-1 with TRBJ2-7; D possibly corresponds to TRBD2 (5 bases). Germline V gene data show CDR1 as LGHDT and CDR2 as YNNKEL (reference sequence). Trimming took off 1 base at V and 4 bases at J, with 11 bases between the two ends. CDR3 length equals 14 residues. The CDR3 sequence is CASSQVEGGYEQYF. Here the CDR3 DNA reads TGTGCCAGCAGCCAAGTTGAAGGCGGGTACGAGCAGTACTTC.

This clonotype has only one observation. The DNA of the CDR3 is TGTGCCAGCAGCTTGGGGGCAGGAGACTACGAGCAGTACTTC. This encodes CASSLGAGDYEQYF. The chain combines TRBV5-6 with TRBJ2-7, with unresolved D. The ends were cut back, 0 bases at V and 3 bases at J, with 10 bases in the middle. Germline CDR1 and CDR2: SGHDT and YYEEEE. The CDR3 contains 14 residues.

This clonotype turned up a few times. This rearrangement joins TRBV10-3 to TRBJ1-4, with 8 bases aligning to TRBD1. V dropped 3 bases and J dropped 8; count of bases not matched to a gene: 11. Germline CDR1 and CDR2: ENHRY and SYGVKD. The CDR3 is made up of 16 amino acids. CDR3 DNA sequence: TGTGCCATCAGTGATCCCAACAGGGGGGCGGGGGAAAAACTGTTTTTT. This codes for CAISDPNRGAGEKLFF.

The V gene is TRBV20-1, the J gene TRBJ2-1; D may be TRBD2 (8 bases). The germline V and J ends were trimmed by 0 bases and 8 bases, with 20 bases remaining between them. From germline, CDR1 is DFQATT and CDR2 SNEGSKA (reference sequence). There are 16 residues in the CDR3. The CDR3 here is CSAREWNGRGLDEQFF. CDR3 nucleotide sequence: TGCAGTGCTAGAGAATGGAACGGGAGGGGGCTAGATGAGCAGTTCTTC.

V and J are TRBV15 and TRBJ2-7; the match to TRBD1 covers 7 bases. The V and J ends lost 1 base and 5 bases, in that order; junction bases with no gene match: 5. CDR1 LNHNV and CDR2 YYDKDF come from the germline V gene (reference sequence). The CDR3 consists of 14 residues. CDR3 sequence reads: CATSRGTGGDEQYF. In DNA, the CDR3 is TGTGCCACCAGCAGAGGGACAGGCGGCGACGAGCAGTACTTC.

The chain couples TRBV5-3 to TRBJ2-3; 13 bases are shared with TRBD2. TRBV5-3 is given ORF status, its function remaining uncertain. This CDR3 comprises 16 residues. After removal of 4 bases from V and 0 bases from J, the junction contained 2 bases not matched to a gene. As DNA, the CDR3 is TGTGCCAGAAGCGGACTAGCGGGGGCTAGCACAGATACGCAGTATTTT. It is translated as CARSGLAGASTDTQYF.

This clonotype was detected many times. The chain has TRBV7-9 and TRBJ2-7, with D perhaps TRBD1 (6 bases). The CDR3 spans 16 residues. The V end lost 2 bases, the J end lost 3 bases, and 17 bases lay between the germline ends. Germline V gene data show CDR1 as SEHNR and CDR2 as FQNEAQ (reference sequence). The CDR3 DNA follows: TGTGCCAGCAGCTTAAGTCCGGACAGAGATTACTACGAGCAGTACTTC. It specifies CASSLSPDRDYYEQYF.

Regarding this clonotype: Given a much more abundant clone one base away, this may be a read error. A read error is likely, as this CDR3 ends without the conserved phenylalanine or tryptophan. The CDR3 sequence is CASSRWSGGTTDTQYL. CDR3 DNA: TGCGCCAGCAGCCGCTGGTCTGGCGGGACCACAGATACGCAGTATTTA. The chain links TRBV4-3 to TRBJ2-3; D may be TRBD2 (6 bases). Germline values: CDR1 LGHNA, CDR2 YSLEER. V lost 4 bases and J 2 bases, leaving 16 bases between the germline ends. This CDR3 is 16 amino acids long.

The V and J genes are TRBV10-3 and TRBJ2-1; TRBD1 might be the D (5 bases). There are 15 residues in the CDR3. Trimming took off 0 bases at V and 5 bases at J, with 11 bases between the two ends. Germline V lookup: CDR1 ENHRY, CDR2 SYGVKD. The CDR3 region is CAISESGRAHNEQFF. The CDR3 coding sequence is TGTGCCATCAGTGAGTCCGGCAGGGCTCACAATGAGCAGTTCTTC.

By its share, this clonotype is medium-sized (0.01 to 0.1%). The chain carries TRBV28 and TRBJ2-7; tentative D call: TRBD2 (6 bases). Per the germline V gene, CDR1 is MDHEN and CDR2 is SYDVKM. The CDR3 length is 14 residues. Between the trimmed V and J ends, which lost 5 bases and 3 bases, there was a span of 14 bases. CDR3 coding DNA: TGTGCCAGCAGTCCCTTCGGGGGAGTCTACGAGCAGTACTTC. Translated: CASSPFGGVYEQYF.

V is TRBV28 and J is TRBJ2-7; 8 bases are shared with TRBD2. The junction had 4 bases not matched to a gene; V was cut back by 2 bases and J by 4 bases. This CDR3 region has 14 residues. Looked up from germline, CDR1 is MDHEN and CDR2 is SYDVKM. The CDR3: CASSLSGGGYEQYF. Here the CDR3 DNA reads TGTGCCAGCAGTTTAAGCGGGGGAGGGTACGAGCAGTACTTC.

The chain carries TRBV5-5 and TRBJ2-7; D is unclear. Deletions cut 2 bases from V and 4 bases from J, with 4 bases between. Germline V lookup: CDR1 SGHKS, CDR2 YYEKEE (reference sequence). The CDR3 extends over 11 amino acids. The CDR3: CASSFDYEQYF. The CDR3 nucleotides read TGTGCCAGCAGCTTTGATTACGAGCAGTACTTC.

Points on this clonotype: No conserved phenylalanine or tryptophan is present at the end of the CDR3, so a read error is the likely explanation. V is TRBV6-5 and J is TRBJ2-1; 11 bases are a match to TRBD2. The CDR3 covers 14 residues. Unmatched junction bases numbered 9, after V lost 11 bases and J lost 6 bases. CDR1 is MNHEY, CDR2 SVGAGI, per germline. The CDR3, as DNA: TGTGCCGCCAGCGGGCTAGCGGGAGGCAATGAGCAGTTCCTC. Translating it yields CAASGLAGGNEQFL.

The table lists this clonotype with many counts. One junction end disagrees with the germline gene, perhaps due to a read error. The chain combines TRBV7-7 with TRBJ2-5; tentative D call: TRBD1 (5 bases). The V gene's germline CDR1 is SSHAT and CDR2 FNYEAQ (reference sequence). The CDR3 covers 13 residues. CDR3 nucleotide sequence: TGTGCTAGCAGCCCTCAGGGTTGGGAGACCCAGTACTTC. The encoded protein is CASSPQGWETQYF.

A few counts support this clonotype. CDR3 DNA sequence: TGCGCCAGCAAAAGTGACAGGGGGCGCACCAATGAGCAGTTCTTC. It encodes CASKSDRGRTNEQFF. J is TRBJ2-1 and V is TRBV5-1; 10 positions match TRBD1. The CDR3 totals 15 residues. In germline, CDR1 is SGHRS, CDR2 YFSETQ. V was pared by 6 bases and J by 6 bases, with 9 bases of the junction left unmatched. Drawing the rest from reference TRBV5-1 and TRBJ2-1, the complete variable domain is KAGVTQTPRYLIKTRGQQVTLSCSPISGHRSVSWYQQTPGQGLQFLFEYFSETQRNKGNFPGRFSGRQFSNSRSEMNVSTLELGDSALYLCASKSDRGRTNEQFFGPGTRLTVL.

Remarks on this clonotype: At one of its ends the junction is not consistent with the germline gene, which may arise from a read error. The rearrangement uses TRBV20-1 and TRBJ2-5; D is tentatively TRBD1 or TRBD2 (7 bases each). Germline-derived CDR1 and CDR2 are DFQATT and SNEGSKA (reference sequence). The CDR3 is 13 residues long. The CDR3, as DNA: TGCGGTGCTAGGGGGGGGACAGAAGAGACCCAGTACTTC. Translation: CGARGGTEETQYF.

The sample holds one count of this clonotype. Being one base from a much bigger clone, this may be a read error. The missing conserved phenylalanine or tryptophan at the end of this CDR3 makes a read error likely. Here the CDR3 reads CASSLGLDETQYY. The CDR3 DNA reads TGTGCCAGCAGTTTAGGGCTAGACGAGACCCAGTACTAC. The J gene is TRBJ2-5, the V gene TRBV28; D call uncertain. This CDR3 region has 13 residues. The ends were cut back, 2 bases at V and 5 bases at J, with 9 bases in the middle. CDR1 is MDHEN, CDR2 SYDVKM, per germline.